The rows below give T cell receptor beta chains drawn from one sample of a study of blood T cells in healthy people across ages. One entry per CDR3 protein, called by TCRdb with MiXCR from the 5' RACE reads. Found here are hundreds of thousands of distinct CDR3 sequences, more than 45% of them singletons; the top ten hold over 20%. Sequenced material: blood. The receptors shown here come from a man under 40 in good health. Each CDR3 is given with its conserved first and last residue. D genes are given only for firm matches. Size is omitted from some rows. Given values are once, few, many or a class for expanded clones.

V: TRBV10-2
size: many
D: TRBD1
length: 14
J: TRBJ1-5
DNA: TGCGCCAGCAGGGGACAGGAACTCAATCAGCCCCAGCATTTT
CDR3: CASRGQELNQPQHF

V: TRBV7-9
size: NA
D: NA
length: 17
J: TRBJ2-1
DNA: TGTGCCGTTTCTCTAGAGGGAGTAGACGTCTCCTACAATGAGCAGTTCTTC
CDR3: CAVSLEGVDVSYNEQFF

V: TRBV4-3
size: few
D: TRBD1
length: 16
J: TRBJ2-5
DNA: TGCGCCAGCAGCCAAGACGGCGACAGGGAAAAAGAGACCCAGTACTTC
CDR3: CASSQDGDREKETQYF

V: TRBV30
size: NA
D: NA
length: 13
J: TRBJ1-2
DNA: TGTGCCTGGAGTGTAGGACGAGTGGGGGGCTACACCTTC
CDR3: CAWSVGRVGGYTF

V: TRBV10-2
size: NA
D: NA
length: 15
J: TRBJ2-3
DNA: TGCGCCAGCAGTGATCGGCTAGCAGGGGAAGATACGCAGTATTTT
CDR3: CASSDRLAGEDTQYF

V: TRBV10-3
size: NA
D: NA
length: 14
J: TRBJ2-5
DNA: TGTGCCAGCAGTGGCGGGACCGGCGGTGAGACCCAGTACTTC
CDR3: CASSGGTGGETQYF

V: TRBV29-1
size: NA
D: NA
length: 14
J: TRBJ2-2
DNA: TGCAGCGTTGGACGGGGGCAGAACACCGGGGAGCTGTTTTTT
CDR3: CSVGRGQNTGELFF

V: TRBV6-2/TRBV6-3
size: NA
D: NA
length: 15
J: TRBJ2-3
DNA: TGTGCCAGCAGTTACGGCCTAGTTGGCACAGATACGCAGTATTTT
CDR3: CASSYGLVGTDTQYF

V: TRBV4-3
size: NA
D: TRBD2
length: 17
J: TRBJ2-1
DNA: TGCGCCAGCAGCCAAGATCTCCCTAGCGGGGGGGACAATGAGCAGTTCTTC
CDR3: CASSQDLPSGGDNEQFF

V: TRBV12-3/TRBV12-4
size: NA
D: NA
length: 13
J: TRBJ2-7
DNA: TGTGCCAGCCGCCGGGACGGTGCGTACGAGCAGTACTTC
CDR3: CASRRDGAYEQYF

V: TRBV4-3
size: few
D: NA
length: 17
J: TRBJ2-5
DNA: TGCGCCAGCAGCCAAGATACGGGAGAGGGGAGACAAGAGACCCAGTACTTC
CDR3: CASSQDTGEGRQETQYF

V: TRBV20-1
size: NA
D: NA
length: 17
J: TRBJ2-1
DNA: TGCAGTGCTAGAACTGGTCGCACCGGGCTAGCCTACAATGAGCAGTTCTTC
CDR3: CSARTGRTGLAYNEQFF

V: TRBV12-3/TRBV12-4
size: many
D: TRBD1
length: 16
J: TRBJ2-3
DNA: TGTGCCAGCCGACGCCAGACAGGGTCAAGCACAGATACGCAGTATTTT
CDR3: CASRRQTGSSTDTQYF

V: TRBV7-2
size: NA
D: NA
length: 13
J: TRBJ2-1
DNA: TGTGCCAGCAGCTTAGAAATCTACAATGAGCAGTTCTTC
CDR3: CASSLEIYNEQFF

V: TRBV29-1
size: NA
D: NA
length: 12
J: TRBJ1-1
DNA: TGCAGCGCCTCACTTCGGGACACTGAAGCTTTCTTT
CDR3: CSASLRDTEAFF

V: TRBV6-2/TRBV6-3
size: few
D: NA
length: 14
J: TRBJ2-3
DNA: TGTGCCAGCAGTTCCCGGGCGGACACAGATACGCAGTATTTT
CDR3: CASSSRADTDTQYF

V: TRBV29-1
size: NA
D: TRBD2
length: 15
J: TRBJ2-7
DNA: TGCAGCGTTGATTGGGGGGGTGCGGGGTACAATGAGCAGTACTTC
CDR3: CSVDWGGAGYNEQYF

V: TRBV12-3/TRBV12-4
size: NA
D: NA
length: 15
J: TRBJ2-1
DNA: TGTGCCAGCAGTTTAGTTGTGTTGACAGGTGATGAGCAGTTCTTC
CDR3: CASSLVVLTGDEQFF

V: TRBV7-2
size: few
D: NA
length: 15
J: TRBJ2-3
DNA: TGTGCCAGCAGCTTAGGTGGCACTGGCACAGATACGCAGTATTTT
CDR3: CASSLGGTGTDTQYF

V: TRBV7-2
size: NA
D: NA
length: 15
J: TRBJ2-3
DNA: TGTGCCAGCAGCCGAGGGACGGCGGGCACAGATACGCAGTATTTT
CDR3: CASSRGTAGTDTQYF

V: TRBV20-1
size: NA
D: NA
length: 15
J: TRBJ2-3
DNA: TGCAGCTACGCGGAGGGCGTGTGGGGCACAGATACGCAGTATTTT
CDR3: CSYAEGVWGTDTQYF

V: TRBV20-1
size: NA
D: TRBD2
length: 15
J: TRBJ2-1
DNA: TGCAGTGCTAGAGTCGGGGGGGCTGCTAACAATGAGCAGTTCTTC
CDR3: CSARVGGAANNEQFF

V: TRBV20-1
size: NA
D: NA
length: 14
J: TRBJ2-5
DNA: TGCAGTGCTAGAAGGGACCCCAGTCCGGAGACCCAGTACTTC
CDR3: CSARRDPSPETQYF

V: TRBV29-1
size: NA
D: TRBD2
length: 13
J: TRBJ2-1
DNA: TGCAGCGTGGGGCGGGAGGGCCTGAATGAGCAGTTCTTC
CDR3: CSVGREGLNEQFF

V: TRBV4-2
size: NA
D: NA
length: 13
J: TRBJ2-1
DNA: TGTGCCAGCAGCCAAAGGGCCTACAATGAGCAGTTCTTC
CDR3: CASSQRAYNEQFF

V: TRBV9
size: NA
D: TRBD2
length: 17
J: TRBJ2-5
DNA: TGTGCCAGCAGCGTAGGGGCTAGCGGGACCTTACAAGAGACCCAGTACTTC
CDR3: CASSVGASGTLQETQYF

V: TRBV4-3
size: few
D: TRBD1
length: 13
J: TRBJ2-1
DNA: TGCGCCAGCAGCCAGGGACAGTCTCGTGAGCAGTTCTTC
CDR3: CASSQGQSREQFF

V: TRBV25-1
size: once
D: TRBD2
length: 15
J: TRBJ2-7
DNA: TGTGCCAGCAGTGGGTGGACTAGCGGCCCCTACGAGCAGTACTTC
CDR3: CASSGWTSGPYEQYF

V: TRBV20-1
size: few
D: NA
length: 11
J: TRBJ2-5
DNA: TGCAGTGGACCTACTTCGGAGACCCAGTACTTC
CDR3: CSGPTSETQYF

V: TRBV12-3/TRBV12-4
size: few
D: TRBD2
length: 16
J: TRBJ2-7
DNA: TGTGCCAGCAGTCCGAGGTCCGGGACTAGCCCCTACGAGCAGTACTTC
CDR3: CASSPRSGTSPYEQYF

V: TRBV11-2
size: NA
D: NA
length: 15
J: TRBJ2-7
DNA: TGTGCCAGCAGCTTAATAGCGGAGGGGTGGTACGAGCAGTACTTC
CDR3: CASSLIAEGWYEQYF

V: TRBV2
size: NA
D: NA
length: 15
J: TRBJ2-1
DNA: TGTGCCAGCAGTGAATTGAGGGGGGGCCAAGAGACCCAGTTCTTC
CDR3: CASSELRGGQETQFF

V: TRBV2
size: few
D: NA
length: 13
J: TRBJ1-2
DNA: TGTGCCAGCAGTGAAGGGACAAACTATGGCTACACCTTC
CDR3: CASSEGTNYGYTF

V: TRBV29-1
size: few
D: NA
length: 15
J: TRBJ2-5
DNA: TGCAGCGTTGAAGATGAGGCAGTCAATCAAGAGACCCAGTACTTC
CDR3: CSVEDEAVNQETQYF

V: TRBV25-1
size: NA
D: NA
length: 13
J: TRBJ2-6
DNA: TGTGCCACCTCGTTTGCTGGGGCCAACGTCCTGACTTTC
CDR3: CATSFAGANVLTF

V: TRBV18
size: once
D: TRBD1
length: 15
J: TRBJ1-2
DNA: TGTGCCAGCTCACCTATATCCGGGACAGGGGATGGCCACACCTTC
CDR3: CASSPISGTGDGHTF

V: TRBV7-3
size: NA
D: NA
length: 14
J: TRBJ2-1
DNA: TGTGCCAGCAGCTTATGGGGGGCAGCCAATGAGCAGTTCTTC
CDR3: CASSLWGAANEQFF

V: TRBV12-3/TRBV12-4
size: few
D: NA
length: 13
J: TRBJ2-7
DNA: TGTGCCAGCAGTTTAATCCGGGTAGGCGAGCAGTACTTC
CDR3: CASSLIRVGEQYF

V: TRBV4-2
size: NA
D: NA
length: 14
J: TRBJ2-5
DNA: TGTGCCAGCAGCCAGCCATACCCGGATAATGAGCAGTACTTC
CDR3: CASSQPYPDNEQYF

V: TRBV29-1
size: NA
D: TRBD1
length: 14
J: TRBJ2-7
DNA: TGCAGCGTTAGCCGACAGGGGATTATCGACGAGCAGTACTTC
CDR3: CSVSRQGIIDEQYF

V: TRBV20-1
size: NA
D: TRBD2
length: 15
J: TRBJ2-3
DNA: TGCAGTGCAGAAAAAGAAGCGGGAGCGGGCGATACGCAGTATTTT
CDR3: CSAEKEAGAGDTQYF

V: TRBV21-1
size: NA
D: NA
length: 13
J: TRBJ2-1
DNA: TGTGCCACTAGCGGGAGGTATTACAATGAGCAGTTCTTC
CDR3: CATSGRYYNEQFF

V: TRBV6-6
size: NA
D: NA
length: 13
J: TRBJ2-7
DNA: TGTGCCAGCAGAGGGGGAACTTCCTACGAGCAGTACTTC
CDR3: CASRGGTSYEQYF

V: TRBV6-1
size: NA
D: NA
length: 13
J: TRBJ1-1
DNA: TGTGCCAGCAGTTGGACGGATAACACTGAAGCTTTCTTT
CDR3: CASSWTDNTEAFF

V: TRBV5-5
size: NA
D: NA
length: 14
J: TRBJ1-1
DNA: TGTGCCAGCAGCTTGGGACAGTGGAACACTGAAGCTTTCTTT
CDR3: CASSLGQWNTEAFF

V: TRBV29-1
size: many
D: TRBD1
length: 14
J: TRBJ1-1
DNA: TGCAGCGTGCCCGGACAGGGGACGAACACTGAAGCTTTCTTT
CDR3: CSVPGQGTNTEAFF

V: TRBV7-2
size: NA
D: TRBD1
length: 13
J: TRBJ1-2
DNA: TGTGCCAGCAGCTCAGTGACAGGGGGAGGCTACACCTTC
CDR3: CASSSVTGGGYTF

V: TRBV6-5
size: NA
D: TRBD1
length: 15
J: TRBJ2-7
DNA: TGTGCCAGCAGTTACTCGCTCAGGGGGCAGGGCGAGCAGTACTTC
CDR3: CASSYSLRGQGEQYF

V: TRBV15
size: once
D: NA
length: 15
J: TRBJ2-1
DNA: TGTGCCACCAGCACCCGGGACGGCAGCTACAATGAGCAGTTCTTC
CDR3: CATSTRDGSYNEQFF

V: TRBV29-1
size: few
D: NA
length: 13
J: TRBJ2-5
DNA: TGCAGCACAAGATGGCAGTTTCAAGAGACCCAGTACTTC
CDR3: CSTRWQFQETQYF